The 31 T cell receptor beta chains below all came from one sample that was sequenced in a study of T cells in Graves' hyperthyroidism and ophthalmopathy. The investigators amplified TCR beta CDR3 regions from RNA transcripts. Initially, a first-round RT-PCR of the TCR CDR3 employed the HTBI primer set. TCRdb re-called the multiplex PCR reads with MiXCR, one entry per CDR3 protein. The sample comprises approximately 370,000 distinct CDR3 sequences, approximately 18% of which are singletons, and approximately 35% rests with the top ten. Sequencing was done on a sample of blood. These TCRs come from a woman aged 25 to 39 with Graves' hyperthyroidism that later progressed to Graves' ophthalmopathy.

The sample holds many counts of this clonotype. The rearrangement uses TRBV10-3 and TRBJ2-7; weak D call: TRBD1 (5 bases). Germline V gene data show CDR1 as ENHRY and CDR2 as SYGVKD. This CDR3 contains 16 residues. V was shortened by 3 bases and J by 6 bases, with 21 bases between the two germline ends. The CDR3 sequence is CAISDYSRSGLGEQYF. CDR3 DNA: TGTGCCATCAGTGATTATTCTCGGTCAGGGCTTGGCGAGCAGTACTTC.

This clonotype appeared many times. The V call is TRBV6-2 or TRBV6-3, the J call TRBJ2-7, with a possible D match to TRBD1 (6 bases). The CDR3 covers 13 residues. Germline V gives CDR1 MNHEY, CDR2 SVGEGT. V was shortened by 8 bases and J by 0 bases, with 11 bases between the two germline ends. The CDR3 spells CASHAGDSYEQYF. The DNA for the CDR3 is TGTGCCAGCCACGCAGGGGACTCCTACGAGCAGTACTTC.

The J gene is TRBJ1-6, the V gene TRBV5-1; D gene uncertain. Germline CDR1 and CDR2: SGHRS and YFSETQ. The length of the CDR3 is 18 residues. Trimming cost V 0 bases and J 4 bases, with 17 bases left between them. The CDR3 nucleotides are TGCGCCAGCAGCTTGGCCCCGTCGGCGGCAACATATAATTCACCCCTCCACTTT. It codes for CASSLAPSAATYNSPLHF.

With respect to this clonotype: Sequence at one end of the junction differs from germline and may be a read error. The rearrangement links TRBV5-1 to TRBJ2-2; tentatively, D is TRBD1 or TRBD2 (6 bases each). CDR1 is SGHRS, CDR2 YFSETQ, per germline. The CDR3 has 15 amino acids. Written as DNA, the CDR3 is TGCGCCGGCAGCCCCCGGGGGACAAGCACCGGGGAGCTGTTTTTT. This codes for CAGSPRGTSTGELFF.

This clonotype was recorded many times. The chain carries TRBV12-5 and TRBJ2-3; D perhaps matches TRBD2 (6 bases). This CDR3 is 14 amino acids long. The germline V and J ends were trimmed by 5 bases and 3 bases, with 12 bases remaining between them. CDR1 and CDR2 (germline): LGHNT, FRNRAP. The CDR3 sequence is CASGPASETDTQYF. CDR3 coding DNA: TGTGCTAGTGGTCCTGCTAGCGAGACAGATACGCAGTATTTT.

Notes on this clonotype: The junction departs from the called germline gene at one end, perhaps through a read error. The chain recombines TRBV20-1 with TRBJ2-5; tentatively, D is TRBD1 (6 bases). Germline CDR1 is DFQATT and CDR2 is SNEGSKA (reference sequence). There are 17 residues in the CDR3. Here the CDR3 reads CGARQNRQQGHQETRYF. DNA for the CDR3: TGCGGTGCGAGACAGAATCGGCAGCAGGGACACCAAGAGACCCGGTACTTC.

This clonotype came up a few times. The chain has TRBV19 and TRBJ2-2, with a weak D call TRBD2 (6 bases). The germline CDR1 and CDR2 sequences are LNHDA and SQIVND (reference sequence). The CDR3 covers 13 residues. V gave up 9 bases and J gave up 7 bases, with 15 bases separating them. The CDR3 nucleotides are TGTGCCAGCCGGGAGTTGGGAGGCGGGGAGCTGTTTTTT. Translation gives CASRELGGGELFF.

This clonotype was picked up many times. The gene calls are TRBV6-1 and TRBJ2-5; 8 bases agree with TRBD2. V was clipped by 2 bases and J by 3 bases; unmatched bases: 8. CDR3 size: 16 residues. Germline V gives CDR1 MNHNS, CDR2 SASEGT. In DNA, the CDR3 is TGTGCCAGCAGTGAACTCCCGGGAGGGGTTAAAGAGACCCAGTACTTC. Its translation: CASSELPGGVKETQYF.

This clonotype has ten or more counts. CDR3 DNA: TGTGCCAGCCTCAGACACAGGGCAGCAAATGAAAAACTGTTTTTT. It translates to CASLRHRAANEKLFF. This chain joins TRBV6-1 and TRBJ1-4; TRBD1 is a possible D gene (6 bases). Trimming took off 8 bases at V and 5 bases at J, with 18 bases between the two ends. CDR1 and CDR2 (germline): MNHNS, SASEGT. The CDR3 is made up of 15 amino acids.

This clonotype appeared many times. V usage is TRBV27 and J usage is TRBJ2-7, with D unresolved. The CDR3 is 13 amino acids. The germline V gene has CDR1 MNHEY and CDR2 SMNVEV (reference sequence). The V and J ends lost 5 bases and 3 bases respectively, with 11 bases between them. CDR3 region: CASSVRIYYEQYF. The CDR3 DNA reads as TGTGCCAGCAGTGTTCGGATTTACTACGAGCAGTACTTC.

The chain carries TRBV30 and TRBJ2-2; 8 bases are a match to TRBD2. The CDR3 is made up of 13 amino acids. Germline V lookup: CDR1 GTSNPN, CDR2 SVGIG (reference sequence). The V and J ends lost 7 bases and 2 bases, in that order; junction bases with no gene match: 3. This CDR3 reads CASSGFNTGELFF. CDR3 sequence (DNA): TGTGCCTCTAGCGGGTTTAACACCGGGGAGCTGTTTTTT.

CDR3 nucleotides: TGCAGCGTTGAAGATTGGGACAGCGGGGAGACCCAGTACTTC. Its protein is CSVEDWDSGETQYF. V usage is TRBV29-1 and J usage is TRBJ2-5; tentative D call: TRBD1 (7 bases). This CDR3 comprises 14 residues. Germline CDR1 and CDR2: SQVTM and ANQGSEA. Trimming took off 0 bases at V and 5 bases at J, with 13 bases between the two ends.

This clonotype was detected ten times or more. This CDR3 is CASSLARGGRGHNEQFF. The DNA for the CDR3 is TGTGCCAGCAGTTTAGCGCGGGGCGGGAGGGGACACAATGAGCAGTTCTTC. The chain employs TRBV12-3 or TRBV12-4 and TRBJ2-1, with 9 bases lining up with TRBD2. The V gene end was trimmed by 0 bases and the J gene end by 5 bases; junction bases not matched to a gene: 8. The CDR3 totals 17 residues.

The chain recombines TRBV5-1 with TRBJ2-5; TRBD1 agrees at 9 bases. With V trimmed by 4 bases and J by 0 bases, 4 bases remained unmatched. This CDR3 spans 15 amino acids. Per germline, CDR1 SGHRS and CDR2 YFSETQ. CDR3 DNA: TGCGCCAGCAGCACGGACAGGGGCGACCAAGAGACCCAGTACTTC. Its protein product is CASSTDRGDQETQYF.

This clonotype occurred many times. The chain is built from TRBV10-3 and TRBJ1-1, with TRBD1 identical over 8 bases. The germline V gene has CDR1 ENHRY and CDR2 SYGVKD. Germline trimming cut 5 bases from V and 4 bases from J; bases unmatched to any gene: 6. The CDR3 totals 14 residues. The CDR3 loop is CAISIGTGRTEAFF. The CDR3 DNA sequence: TGTGCCATCAGTATAGGGACAGGTCGCACTGAAGCTTTCTTT.

This clonotype was seen ten or more times. This chain joins TRBV7-9 and TRBJ2-5, with D tentatively TRBD1 (6 bases). The CDR3 runs to 15 residues. The germline V gene encodes CDR1 SEHNR and CDR2 FQNEAQ (reference sequence). Trimming stripped 0 bases from V and 3 bases from J, with 11 bases between. The chain's CDR3 is CASSLAGRGKETQYF. Here the CDR3 DNA reads TGTGCCAGCAGCTTAGCGGGCAGGGGAAAAGAGACCCAGTACTTC.

This clonotype appeared many times. This chain connects TRBV6-1 to TRBJ1-2; 8 bases line up with TRBD1. Germline assignment: CDR1 MNHNS and CDR2 SASEGT. V was clipped by 6 bases and J by 5 bases; unmatched bases: 11. The CDR3 is made up of 15 amino acids. The CDR3 bases are TGTGCCAGCAGGATGGGACAGGTCGGGTGGTATGGCTACACCTTC. Translating it yields CASRMGQVGWYGYTF.

The CDR3 protein is CASSSLGRDNQETQYF. The CDR3 DNA sequence: TGTGCCAGCAGTTCCCTGGGCAGGGATAACCAAGAGACCCAGTACTTC. This rearrangement joins TRBV27 to TRBJ2-5, with D possibly matching TRBD1 (5 bases). The V gene lost 4 bases and the J gene lost 0 bases, with 15 bases spanning the gap. Germline loops: CDR1 MNHEY, CDR2 SMNVEV (reference sequence). The CDR3 covers 16 residues.

The genes are TRBV5-1 and TRBJ2-7; D uncertain. The CDR3 has 13 residues. V shed 0 bases and J shed 5 bases, with 9 bases lying between them. The germline V gene encodes CDR1 SGHRS and CDR2 YFSETQ. CDR3 loop: CASSLAAVNEQYF. CDR3 DNA: TGCGCCAGCAGCTTGGCCGCCGTAAACGAGCAGTACTTC.

This chain links TRBV30 with TRBJ2-7; 8 bases agree with TRBD1. The CDR3 covers 14 residues. Trimming took 3 bases from V and 2 from J; bases not matched to a gene: 6. CDR1 and CDR2 from the germline V gene are GTSNPN and SVGIG (reference sequence). The CDR3 DNA sequence: TGTGCCTGGAGCCCCAGACAGGGGACCTACGAGCAGTACGTC. It is translated as CAWSPRQGTYEQYV.

The DNA for the CDR3 is TGCAGTGCTCTCAGCGAGTACAATGAGCAGTTCTTC. Encoded protein: CSALSEYNEQFF. J is TRBJ2-1 and V is TRBV20-1; unclear D gene. Germline V gives CDR1 DFQATT, CDR2 SNEGSKA (reference sequence). The CDR3 sequence is 12 residues long. Between the trimmed V and J ends, which lost 5 bases and 4 bases, there was a span of 9 bases.

This sequence joins TRBV12-3 or TRBV12-4 and TRBJ1-4, with 7 bases that match TRBD1. This CDR3 contains 14 residues. The trim removed 2 bases at V and 6 bases at J, leaving 3 bases unmatched. The CDR3 loop is CASSLIGTDEKLFF. In nucleotides, the CDR3 is TGTGCCAGCAGTTTAATTGGGACAGATGAAAAACTGTTTTTT.

V usage is TRBV12-3 or TRBV12-4 and J usage is TRBJ1-2; D unresolved. The CDR3 covers 12 residues. Trimming cost V 4 bases and J 4 bases, with 7 bases left between them. In DNA form, the CDR3 reads TGTGCCAGCAGTTGGGTCGCCTATGGCTACACCTTC. Its translation is CASSWVAYGYTF.

This clonotype was counted a few times. The chain employs TRBV4-2 and TRBJ2-7; D remains unclear. Germline CDR1 and CDR2: LGHNA and YNFKEQ. This CDR3 has 13 amino acids. Trimming shortened V by 0 bases and J by 5 bases, and 8 bases separated the two germline ends. CDR3 bases: TGTGCCAGCAGCCAAGAGGGAAGGGACGAGCAGTACTTC. It codes for CASSQEGRDEQYF.

Comment on this clonotype: The junction shows a germline mismatch at one end, possibly a read error. This chain links TRBV30 with TRBJ1-4, with TRBD1 identical over 8 bases. Germline V gene data show CDR1 as GTSNPN and CDR2 as SVGIG (reference sequence). This CDR3 has 14 residues. CDR3 amino acids: CAWCGQGWDEELFF. CDR3 sequence (DNA): TGTGCCTGGTGTGGACAGGGATGGGATGAAGAACTGTTTTTT.

At least ten counts were recorded for this clonotype. The V gene is TRBV2, the J gene TRBJ2-7; no firm D call. Trimming took 6 bases from V and 2 from J, leaving 11 bases between them. The germline V gene has CDR1 SNHLY and CDR2 FYNNEI. There are 13 residues in the CDR3. CDR3 loop: CASRINSAYEQYF. Written as DNA, the CDR3 is TGTGCCAGCAGGATTAACTCGGCCTACGAGCAGTACTTC.

This clonotype was detected only a few times. The rearrangement joins TRBV6-5 to TRBJ2-1, with D hard to call. The CDR3 extends over 13 amino acids. The ends were cut back, 0 bases at V and 7 bases at J, with 7 bases in the middle. In germline, CDR1 is MNHEY, CDR2 SVGAGI. CDR3 coding DNA: TGTGCCAGCAGTTACTCATATATAAATGAGCAGTTCTTC. Its translation is CASSYSYINEQFF.

The chain carries TRBV29-1 and TRBJ1-3; unclear D gene. The CDR3 length is 13 residues. Germline values: CDR1 SQVTM, CDR2 ANQGSEA. V was cut by 4 bases and J by 4 bases, with 11 bases left in between. CDR3 sequence: CSVVTQTGNTIYF. The CDR3 DNA follows: TGCAGCGTTGTAACACAGACGGGAAACACCATATATTTT. Drawing the rest from reference TRBV29-1 and TRBJ1-3, the complete variable domain is SAVISQKPSRDICQRGTSLTIQCQVDSQVTMMFWYRQQPGQSLTLIATANQGSEATYESGFVIDKFPISRPNLTFSTLTVSNMSPEDSSIYLCSVVTQTGNTIYFGEGSWLTVV.

This chain links TRBV2 with TRBJ2-2; 13 nucleotides agree with TRBD2. The junction had 5 bases not matched to a gene; V was cut back by 4 bases and J by 3 bases. The CDR3 is 17 amino acids. From germline, CDR1 is SNHLY and CDR2 FYNNEI. This chain's CDR3 is CASSATSGRGYTGELFF. CDR3 sequence (DNA): TGTGCCAGCAGTGCTACTAGCGGGAGGGGTTACACCGGGGAGCTGTTTTTT.

This clonotype was observed a handful of times. Likely a read error: the CDR3 ends without its conserved phenylalanine or tryptophan. The chain links TRBV5-1 to TRBJ1-1; unclear D gene. CDR1 and CDR2 from the germline V gene are SGHRS and YFSETQ. Trimming took 0 bases from V and 0 from J, leaving 6 bases between them. The CDR3 runs 14 residues. The chain's CDR3 is CASSLGHLNTEAFL. The CDR3 DNA reads as TGCGCCAGCAGCTTGGGTCACTTGAACACTGAAGCTTTCCTT.

This clonotype appeared many times. This chain uses TRBV20-1 with TRBJ2-1, with D tentatively TRBD2 (6 bases). Germline V gives CDR1 DFQATT, CDR2 SNEGSKA (reference sequence). V was pared by 3 bases and J by 0 bases, with 15 bases between. The CDR3 consists of 16 residues. As DNA, the CDR3 is TGCAGTGCTAGTGGGGATCTAGCGAACTCCTACAATGAGCAGTTCTTC. This gives the protein CSASGDLANSYNEQFF.